This record covers a single TCR beta chain. The data derive from a study of cytomegalovirus exposure and HLA in healthy donors. Vbeta (60) and Jbeta (13) primers were used in the PCR. Libraries were prepared by immunoSEQ multiplex PCR; TCRdb keeps only in-frame clonotypes and omits some of them. The table lists 150,000 to 200,000 clones, around 75% of them singletons. Trimming removed 0 bases from V and 7 bases from J, with 13 bases in between. Per germline, CDR1 MNHEY and CDR2 SMNVEV (reference sequence). The CDR3 consists of 15 residues. The gene calls are TRBV27 and TRBJ2-1; D possibly corresponds to TRBD1 (5 bases). The sequenced sample was PBMCs. The TCR originated in a woman aged 25 to 39 in good health and CMV-seronegative. This CDR3 is CASSLSPGWLNEQFF. The CDR3 DNA is TGTGCCAGCAGTTTATCTCCAGGGTGGTTGAATGAGCAGTTCTTC.